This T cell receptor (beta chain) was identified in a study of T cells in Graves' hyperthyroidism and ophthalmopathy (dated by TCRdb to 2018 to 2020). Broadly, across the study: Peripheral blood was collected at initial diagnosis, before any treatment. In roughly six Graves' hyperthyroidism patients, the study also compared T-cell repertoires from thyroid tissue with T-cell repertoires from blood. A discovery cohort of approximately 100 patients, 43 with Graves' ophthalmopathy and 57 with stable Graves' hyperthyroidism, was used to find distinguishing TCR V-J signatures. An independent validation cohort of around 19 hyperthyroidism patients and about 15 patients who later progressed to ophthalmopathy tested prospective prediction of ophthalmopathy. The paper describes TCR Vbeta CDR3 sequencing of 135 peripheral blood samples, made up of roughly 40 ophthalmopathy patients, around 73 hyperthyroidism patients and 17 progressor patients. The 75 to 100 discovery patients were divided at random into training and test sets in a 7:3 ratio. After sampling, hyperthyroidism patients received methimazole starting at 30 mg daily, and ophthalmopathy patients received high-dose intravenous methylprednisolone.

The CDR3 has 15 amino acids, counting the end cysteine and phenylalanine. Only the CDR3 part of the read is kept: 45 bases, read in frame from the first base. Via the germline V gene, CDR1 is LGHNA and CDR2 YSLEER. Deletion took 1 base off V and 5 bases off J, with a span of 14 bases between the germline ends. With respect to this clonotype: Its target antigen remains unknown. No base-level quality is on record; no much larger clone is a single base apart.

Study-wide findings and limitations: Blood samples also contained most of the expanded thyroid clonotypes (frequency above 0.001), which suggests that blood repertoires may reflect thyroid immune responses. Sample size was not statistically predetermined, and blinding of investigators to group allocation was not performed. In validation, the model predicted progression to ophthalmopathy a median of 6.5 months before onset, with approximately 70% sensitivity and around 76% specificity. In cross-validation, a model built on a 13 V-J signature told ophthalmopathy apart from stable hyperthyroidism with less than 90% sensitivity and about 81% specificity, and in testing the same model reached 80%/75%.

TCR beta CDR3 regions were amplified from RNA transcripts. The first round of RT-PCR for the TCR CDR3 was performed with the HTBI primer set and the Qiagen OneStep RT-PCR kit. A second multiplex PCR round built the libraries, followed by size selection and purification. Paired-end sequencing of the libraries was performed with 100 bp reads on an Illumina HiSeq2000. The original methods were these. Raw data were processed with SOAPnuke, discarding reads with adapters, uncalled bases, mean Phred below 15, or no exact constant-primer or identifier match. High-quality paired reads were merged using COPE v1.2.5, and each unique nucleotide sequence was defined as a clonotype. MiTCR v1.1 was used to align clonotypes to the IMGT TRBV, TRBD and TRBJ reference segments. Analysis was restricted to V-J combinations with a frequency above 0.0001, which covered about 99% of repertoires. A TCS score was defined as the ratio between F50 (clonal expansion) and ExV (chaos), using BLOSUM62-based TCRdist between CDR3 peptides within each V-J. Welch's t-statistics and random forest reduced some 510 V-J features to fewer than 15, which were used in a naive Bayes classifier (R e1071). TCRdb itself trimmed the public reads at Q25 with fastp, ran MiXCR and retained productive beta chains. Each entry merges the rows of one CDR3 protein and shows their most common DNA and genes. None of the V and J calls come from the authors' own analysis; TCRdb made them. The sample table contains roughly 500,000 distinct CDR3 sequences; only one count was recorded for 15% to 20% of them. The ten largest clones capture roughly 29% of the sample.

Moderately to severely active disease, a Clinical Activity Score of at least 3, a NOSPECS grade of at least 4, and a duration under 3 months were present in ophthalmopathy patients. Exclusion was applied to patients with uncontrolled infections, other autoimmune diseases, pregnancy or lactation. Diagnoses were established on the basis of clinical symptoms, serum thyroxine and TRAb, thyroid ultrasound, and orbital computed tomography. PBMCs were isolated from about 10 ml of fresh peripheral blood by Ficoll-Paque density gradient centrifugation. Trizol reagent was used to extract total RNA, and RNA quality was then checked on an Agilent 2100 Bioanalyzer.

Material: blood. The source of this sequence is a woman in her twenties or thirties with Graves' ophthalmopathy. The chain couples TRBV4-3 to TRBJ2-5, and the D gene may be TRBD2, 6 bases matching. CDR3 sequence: CASSQGDSSFETQYF. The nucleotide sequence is TGCGCCAGCAGCCAAGGGGACTCCTCTTTCGAGACCCAGTACTTC.